Listed below are T cell receptor beta chains from one sample, sequenced in a study of T cell repertoires in cytomegalovirus infection. One entry per CDR3 protein results from TCRdb running MiXCR on the reads. The sample contains 300,000 to 400,000 distinct CDR3 sequences, over 7.5% of which appear only once. The specimen sequenced was PBMCs. The receptors shown here come from a human donor in good health (CMV status not recorded). Some clones in this sample may be carry-over from other donors' samples. Each CDR3 is given with its conserved first and last residue. D genes are given only for firm matches. Clone size is given for some rows only: seen once, a few or many times, or a class if the clone is expanded.

TRBV20-1	TRBD1	TRBJ1-5	.	CSARDRVSNNQPQHF	TGCAGTGCTAGGGACAGGGTGTCTAACAATCAGCCCCAGCATTTT
TRBV12-3/TRBV12-4	.	TRBJ1-6	.	CASSLDLNSPLHF	TGTGCCAGCAGTTTAGACCTCAATTCACCCCTCCACTTT
TRBV27	.	TRBJ2-4	few	CASSLSGSRGIVAKNIQYF	TGTGCCAGCAGTTTATCGGGCAGTCGGGGCATAGTTGCCAAAAACATTCAGTACTTC
TRBV9	TRBD2	TRBJ2-1	.	CASSVDRGDRNEQFF	TGTGCCAGCAGCGTAGATCGGGGGGATCGGAATGAGCAGTTCTTC
TRBV20-1	.	TRBJ1-5	.	CSASNRGQPQHF	TGCAGTGCCTCGAACCGGGGTCAGCCCCAGCATTTT
TRBV2	.	TRBJ1-1	few	CASSENREGEAFF	TGTGCCAGCAGTGAAAATCGTGAGGGGGAAGCTTTCTTT
TRBV7-2	.	TRBJ1-5	few	CASSLHAAGVGNQPQHF	TGTGCCAGCAGCTTACATGCCGCCGGGGTGGGCAATCAGCCCCAGCATTTT
TRBV28	.	TRBJ1-1	.	CASSLGAYEAFF	TGTGCCAGCAGCTTGGGAGCCTATGAAGCTTTCTTT
TRBV19	.	TRBJ2-1	few	CASSIGPSGSSYNEQFF	TGTGCCAGTAGTATAGGGCCAAGCGGAAGCTCCTACAATGAGCAGTTCTTC
TRBV7-9	.	TRBJ1-1	few	CASSFPARDVKMNTEAFF	TGTGCCAGCAGCTTCCCAGCTAGGGACGTAAAGATGAACACTGAAGCTTTCTTT
TRBV7-2	.	TRBJ2-3	many	CASSVTGGGADTQYF	TGTGCCAGCAGCGTTACGGGGGGCGGCGCAGATACGCAGTATTTT
TRBV7-3	.	TRBJ2-4	many	CAISFLRGMNIQYF	TGTGCCATCTCCTTCCTCAGGGGAATGAACATTCAGTACTTC
TRBV6-6	.	TRBJ1-1	few	CASSYGVGNTEAFF	TGTGCCAGCAGTTACGGAGTGGGGAACACTGAAGCTTTCTTT
TRBV7-2	.	TRBJ2-7	many	CASSSLTPGHPQVF	TGTGCCAGCAGCTCCCTGACTCCGGGACACCCACAGGTTTTC
TRBV7-6	.	TRBJ2-5	many	CASSSALDETQYF	TGTGCCAGCAGCTCAGCGTTGGATGAGACCCAGTACTTC
TRBV28	TRBD1	TRBJ1-6	.	CASSSGTGRTLSPLHF	TGTGCCAGCAGTTCAGGGACAGGTAGAACATTGTCACCCCTCCACTTT
TRBV20-1	TRBD1	TRBJ1-5	few	CSATRGSGNQPQHF	TGCAGTGCTACCAGGGGGTCGGGCAATCAGCCCCAGCATTTT
TRBV12-3/TRBV12-4	.	TRBJ1-3	few	CAFLAGNTIYF	TGTGCCTTCCTCGCTGGAAACACCATATATTTT
TRBV7-2	.	TRBJ2-1	.	CASSESASSYNEQFF	TGTGCCAGCAGCGAAAGCGCTAGCTCCTACAATGAGCAGTTCTTC
TRBV7-2	TRBD2	TRBJ2-5	many	CASSRGGLETQYF	TGTGCCAGCAGCCGGGGGGGGTTGGAGACCCAGTACTTC
TRBV7-2	.	TRBJ2-1	many	CASRFGPNYNEQFF	TGTGCCAGCAGATTCGGGCCGAACTACAATGAGCAGTTCTTC
TRBV7-3	.	TRBJ2-1	.	CASSPSPYSSYNEQFF	TGTGCCAGCAGCCCCTCCCCTTATTCATCCTACAATGAGCAGTTCTTC
TRBV6-6	.	TRBJ2-5	few	CASRLHETQYF	TGTGCCAGCAGATTACACGAGACCCAGTACTTC
TRBV4-3	TRBD2	TRBJ2-3	many	CASSQDGGREFTDTQYF	TGCGCCAGCAGCCAAGACGGCGGGAGGGAATTCACAGATACGCAGTATTTT
TRBV7-2	TRBD1	TRBJ2-6	many	CASSTRQGAAGANVLTF	TGTGCCAGCAGCACCAGACAGGGGGCAGCTGGGGCCAACGTCCTGACTTTC
TRBV11-1	.	TRBJ2-1	many	CASSPGVVRVEQFF	TGTGCCAGCAGCCCTGGGGTGGTCCGGGTTGAGCAGTTCTTC
TRBV29-1	TRBD1	TRBJ1-5	.	CSVLDRGHNQPQHF	TGCAGCGTGCTGGACAGGGGGCACAATCAGCCCCAGCATTTT
TRBV7-2	.	TRBJ1-2	many	CASSLGGQGINYGYTF	TGTGCCAGCAGCTTAGGCGGGCAGGGAATTAACTATGGCTACACCTTC
TRBV20-1	.	TRBJ2-7	many	CSARGPDSYEQYF	TGCAGTGCGAGAGGGCCTGATTCCTACGAGCAGTACTTC
TRBV7-3	.	TRBJ2-3	many	CASSWGTASTDTQYF	TGTGCCAGCAGTTGGGGGACGGCTAGCACAGATACGCAGTATTTT
TRBV6-2/TRBV6-3	TRBD1	TRBJ2-5	few	CASSQGIGTVRRETQYF	TGTGCCAGCAGTCAAGGGATTGGGACAGTCCGCCGGGAGACCCAGTACTTC
TRBV7-2	TRBD2	TRBJ2-1	few	CASSLKAGGIYNEQFF	TGTGCCAGCAGCTTAAAAGCGGGGGGGATTTACAATGAGCAGTTCTTC
TRBV7-2	TRBD2	TRBJ2-6	many	CASSSRLAGASGANVLTF	TGTGCCAGCAGCTCAAGACTAGCGGGAGCATCTGGGGCCAACGTCCTGACTTTC